This T cell receptor beta chain is drawn from a study of shared clonotypes between healthy human individuals. Study details: For every donor, three CD4 naive, three CD4 memory, two CD8 naive and one CD8 memory plates were used.

V was trimmed by 8 bases and J by 2 bases, leaving 12 bases between them. This CDR3 region has 13 residues. The germline V gene encodes CDR1 MDHEN and CDR2 SYDVKM. At a deep level, the assay was run. Profiling relied on immunoSEQ multiplex PCR, and the TCRdb table lists in-frame clones only, not all of them. The data hold approximately 2.5 million clones, with approximately 93% observed a single time. The chain uses TRBV28 and TRBJ2-5, with D possibly matching TRBD1 (5 bases). This receptor was obtained from a man aged 18 to 35 in good health. Some clones in this sample may be carry-over from other donors' samples. Sequencing was performed on naive CD4+ T cells from PBMCs. The subset: CD45RA+ positively selected. The CDR3 region has the DNA TGTGCCAGCGGGGTTCAGGGTCAAGAGACCCAGTACTTC. Its translation is CASGVQGQETQYF.